Listed below are T cell receptor beta chains from one sample, sequenced in a study of blood T cell repertoires in COVID-19. Libraries were prepared by immunoSEQ multiplex PCR; TCRdb keeps only in-frame clonotypes and omits some of them. The table includes some 130,000 clones, 60% to 80% detected once. Sequenced material: peripheral blood. Receptor source: a woman in her sixties or seventies with acute or convalescent COVID-19. The CDR3 runs from the conserved cysteine through the conserved F or W. A D gene is named only where the DNA matches it firmly. Clone size is given for some rows only: seen once, a few or many times, or a class if the clone is expanded.

CDR3 protein: CASGEQGWYTEAFF
CDR3 DNA: TGTGCCAGCGGGGAACAGGGTTGGTACACTGAAGCTTTCTTT
clone size: .
V gene: TRBV28
D gene: .
J gene: TRBJ1-1

CDR3 protein: CAISESGQRGPQETQYF
CDR3 DNA: TGTGCCATCAGTGAGTCTGGACAGCGGGGGCCACAAGAGACCCAGTACTTC
clone size: .
V gene: TRBV10-3
D gene: TRBD2
J gene: TRBJ2-5

CDR3 protein: CASSAEETQYF
CDR3 DNA: TGCGCCAGCAGTGCGGAAGAGACCCAGTACTTC
clone size: .
V gene: TRBV10-2
D gene: .
J gene: TRBJ2-5

CDR3 protein: CASSRSSGNRDTQYF
CDR3 DNA: TGCGCCAGCAGCCGATCCTCAGGGAACAGAGATACGCAGTATTTT
clone size: .
V gene: TRBV4-1
D gene: .
J gene: TRBJ2-3

CDR3 protein: CASSSPGTGGVTEAFF
CDR3 DNA: TGTGCCAGCAGTTCCCCCGGGACAGGGGGTGTCACTGAAGCTTTCTTT
clone size: .
V gene: TRBV28
D gene: TRBD1
J gene: TRBJ1-1

CDR3 protein: CASSFLGQGAGYEQYF
CDR3 DNA: TGTGCCAGCAGCTTTTTGGGACAGGGAGCAGGGTACGAGCAGTACTTC
clone size: few
V gene: TRBV5-5
D gene: TRBD1
J gene: TRBJ2-7

CDR3 protein: CASSQGGGTEAFF
CDR3 DNA: TGTGCCAGCAGCCAGGGGGGGGGCACTGAAGCTTTCTTT
clone size: medium-sized
V gene: TRBV3-1/TRBV3-2
D gene: .
J gene: TRBJ1-1

CDR3 protein: CASTRQVYTEAFF
CDR3 DNA: TGTGCCAGTACCCGGCAGGTCTACACTGAAGCTTTCTTT
clone size: .
V gene: TRBV19
D gene: .
J gene: TRBJ1-1

CDR3 protein: CASLPRDSSGNTIYF
CDR3 DNA: TGTGCCAGTCTGCCCAGAGACAGCTCTGGAAACACCATATATTTT
clone size: .
V gene: TRBV6-5
D gene: .
J gene: TRBJ1-3

CDR3 protein: CASSLLVDRSGGYTF
CDR3 DNA: TGTGCCAGCAGCTTGTTGGTCGACAGATCGGGTGGCTACACCTTC
clone size: once
V gene: TRBV7-9
D gene: .
J gene: TRBJ1-2

CDR3 protein: CASSLGGTETNYGYTF
CDR3 DNA: TGTGCCAGCAGCTTAGGGGGGACAGAGACGAACTATGGCTACACCTTC
clone size: .
V gene: TRBV7-8
D gene: TRBD1
J gene: TRBJ1-2

CDR3 protein: CASSPRLQGNTGELFF
CDR3 DNA: TGTGCCAGCAGCCCCCGCCTACAGGGGAACACCGGGGAGCTGTTTTTT
clone size: .
V gene: TRBV9
D gene: .
J gene: TRBJ2-2

CDR3 protein: CASSVAGGIGGYTF
CDR3 DNA: TGTGCCAGCAGCGTAGCGGGGGGGATAGGTGGCTACACCTTC
clone size: .
V gene: TRBV9
D gene: .
J gene: TRBJ1-2

CDR3 protein: CATSDPSDYAGELFF
CDR3 DNA: TGTGCCACCAGTGATCCCAGCGACTACGCCGGGGAGCTGTTTTTT
clone size: few
V gene: TRBV24-1
D gene: .
J gene: TRBJ2-2

CDR3 protein: CASRYRLAIAGELFF
CDR3 DNA: TGTGCCAGCAGATACAGACTAGCGATTGCCGGGGAGCTGTTTTTT
clone size: once
V gene: TRBV5-5
D gene: TRBD2
J gene: TRBJ2-2

CDR3 protein: CASSPRAQDNSALHF
CDR3 DNA: TGTGCCAGCTCACCACGGGCGCAGGATAATTCTGCCCTCCACTTT
clone size: few
V gene: TRBV18
D gene: .
J gene: TRBJ1-6

CDR3 protein: CASGVQGAGGNTIYF
CDR3 DNA: TGTGCCAGCGGAGTACAGGGGGCGGGTGGAAACACCATATATTTT
clone size: .
V gene: TRBV6-5
D gene: TRBD1
J gene: TRBJ1-3

CDR3 protein: CASSGGSTDTQYF
CDR3 DNA: TGTGCCAGCAGCGGAGGTAGCACAGATACGCAGTATTTT
clone size: once
V gene: TRBV9
D gene: .
J gene: TRBJ2-3

CDR3 protein: CASSQVVTAGGYTF
CDR3 DNA: TGTGCCAGCAGCCAAGTGGTGACAGCGGGTGGCTACACCTTC
clone size: .
V gene: TRBV14
D gene: .
J gene: TRBJ1-2

CDR3 protein: CSATDRDRGAGNTIYF
CDR3 DNA: TGCAGTGCTACTGACCGGGACAGGGGTGCTGGAAACACCATATATTTT
clone size: few
V gene: TRBV20-1
D gene: TRBD1
J gene: TRBJ1-3

CDR3 protein: CATSREGQMNTEAFF
CDR3 DNA: TGTGCCACCAGCAGAGAGGGACAGATGAACACTGAAGCTTTCTTT
clone size: .
V gene: TRBV15
D gene: TRBD1
J gene: TRBJ1-1

CDR3 protein: CASSLVGSSNTEAFF
CDR3 DNA: TGCGCCAGCAGCTTGGTTGGGAGTTCCAACACTGAAGCTTTCTTT
clone size: .
V gene: TRBV5-1
D gene: .
J gene: TRBJ1-1

CDR3 protein: CASRSGQISGNTIYF
CDR3 DNA: TGTGCCAGCAGGTCGGGACAGATCTCTGGAAACACCATATATTTT
clone size: .
V gene: TRBV6-5
D gene: TRBD1
J gene: TRBJ1-3

CDR3 protein: CASSLGLGETQYF
CDR3 DNA: TGTGCCAGCAGCCTGGGACTAGGAGAGACCCAGTACTTC
clone size: .
V gene: TRBV5-6
D gene: TRBD2
J gene: TRBJ2-5

CDR3 protein: CASSLNQGEGYTF
CDR3 DNA: TGTGCCAGCAGCTTAAATCAGGGTGAGGGCTACACCTTC
clone size: few
V gene: TRBV7-8
D gene: .
J gene: TRBJ1-2

CDR3 protein: CASSPRFGTTRYNEQFF
CDR3 DNA: TGTGCCAGCAGCCCGCGTTTCGGGACTACCAGATACAATGAGCAGTTCTTC
clone size: .
V gene: TRBV7-9
D gene: TRBD2
J gene: TRBJ2-1

CDR3 protein: CASRRTTGNTIYF
CDR3 DNA: TGTGCCAGCCGCCGGACAACTGGAAACACCATATATTTT
clone size: .
V gene: TRBV12-3/TRBV12-4
D gene: .
J gene: TRBJ1-3

CDR3 protein: CASSYASFGGQGGYGYTF
CDR3 DNA: TGTGCCAGCAGTTACGCCAGTTTTGGTGGGCAGGGCGGCTATGGCTACACCTTC
clone size: .
V gene: TRBV6-2/TRBV6-3
D gene: .
J gene: TRBJ1-2

CDR3 protein: CASSRLAGRNEQFF
CDR3 DNA: TGTGCCAGCAGTCGACTAGCGGGCCGCAATGAGCAGTTCTTC
clone size: .
V gene: TRBV28
D gene: TRBD2
J gene: TRBJ2-1

CDR3 protein: CSVDDTSALSYNEQFF
CDR3 DNA: TGCAGCGTTGACGATACTAGCGCGCTCTCCTACAATGAGCAGTTCTTC
clone size: .
V gene: TRBV29-1
D gene: TRBD2
J gene: TRBJ2-1